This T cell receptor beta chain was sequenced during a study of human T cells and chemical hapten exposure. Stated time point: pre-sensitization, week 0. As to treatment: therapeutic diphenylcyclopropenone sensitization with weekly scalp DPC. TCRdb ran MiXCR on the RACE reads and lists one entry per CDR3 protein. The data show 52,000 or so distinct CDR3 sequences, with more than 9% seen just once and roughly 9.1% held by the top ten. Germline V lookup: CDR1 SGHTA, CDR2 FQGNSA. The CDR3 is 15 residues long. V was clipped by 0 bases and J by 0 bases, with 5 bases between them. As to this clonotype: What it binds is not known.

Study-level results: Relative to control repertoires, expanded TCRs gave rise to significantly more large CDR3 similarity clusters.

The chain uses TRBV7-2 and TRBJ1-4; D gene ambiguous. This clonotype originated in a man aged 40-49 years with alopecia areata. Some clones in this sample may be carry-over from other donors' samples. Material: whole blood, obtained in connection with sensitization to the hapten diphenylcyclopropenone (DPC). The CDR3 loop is CASSLAPATNEKLFF. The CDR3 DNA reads TGTGCCAGCAGCTTAGCGCCGGCAACTAATGAAAAACTGTTTTTT. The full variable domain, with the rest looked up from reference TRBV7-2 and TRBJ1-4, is GAGVSQSPSNKVTEKGKDVELRCDPISGHTALYWYRQSLGQGLEFLIYFQGNSAPDKSGLPSDRFSAERTGGSVSTLTIQRTQQEDSAVYLCASSLAPATNEKLFFGSGTQLSVL.